This TCR beta chain was documented in a study of blood T cell repertoires in COVID-19. Per germline, CDR1 MDHEN and CDR2 SYDVKM. Trimming removed 4 bases at V and 8 bases at J, with 9 bases between. This CDR3 contains 12 residues. TCRdb's copy holds only in-frame clones and misses some; the assay was immunoSEQ multiplex PCR. The sample lists 250,000 to 350,000 clones; roughly nine tenths were seen once. Sequenced material: peripheral blood. The genes are TRBV28 and TRBJ1-5; possible D gene TRBD1, 5 bases. The origin of this receptor is a woman aged 45-65 years who had recovered from COVID-19. CDR3 in DNA: TGTGCCAGCAGTTCAGGGTTTGAGCCCCAGCATTTT. The encoded protein is CASSSGFEPQHF.